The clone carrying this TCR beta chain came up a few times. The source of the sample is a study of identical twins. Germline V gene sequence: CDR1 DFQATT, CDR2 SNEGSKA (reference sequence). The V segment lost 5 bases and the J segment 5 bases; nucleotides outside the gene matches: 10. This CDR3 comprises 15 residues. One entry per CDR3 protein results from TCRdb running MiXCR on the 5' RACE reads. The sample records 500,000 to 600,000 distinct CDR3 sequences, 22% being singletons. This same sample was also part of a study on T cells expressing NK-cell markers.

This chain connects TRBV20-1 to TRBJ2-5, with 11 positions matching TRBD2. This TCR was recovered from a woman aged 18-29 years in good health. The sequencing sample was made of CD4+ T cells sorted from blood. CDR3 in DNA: TGCAGTGCTGCTAGCGGGGGGAGGTGGATGGAGACCCAGTACTTC. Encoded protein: CSAASGGRWMETQYF.